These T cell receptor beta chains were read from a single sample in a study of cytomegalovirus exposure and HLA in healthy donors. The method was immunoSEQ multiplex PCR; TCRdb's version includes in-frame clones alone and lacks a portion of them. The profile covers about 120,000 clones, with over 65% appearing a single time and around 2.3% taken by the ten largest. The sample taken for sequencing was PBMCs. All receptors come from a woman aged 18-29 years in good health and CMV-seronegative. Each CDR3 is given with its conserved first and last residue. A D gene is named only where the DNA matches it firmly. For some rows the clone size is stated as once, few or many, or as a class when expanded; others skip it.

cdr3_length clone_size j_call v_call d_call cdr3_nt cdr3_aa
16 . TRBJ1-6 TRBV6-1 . TGTGCCAGCAGTGTAGGTCAGGGGCTAAATAATTCACCCCTCCACTTT CASSVGQGLNNSPLHF
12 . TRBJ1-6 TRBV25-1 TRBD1 TGTGCCAGCAGTTCGGCAGGGGGCACCCTCCACTTT CASSSAGGTLHF
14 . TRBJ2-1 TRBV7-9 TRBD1 TGTGCCAGCAGCTTAGGGCAGGGGGTCGATGAGCAGTTCTTC CASSLGQGVDEQFF
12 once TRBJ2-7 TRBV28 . TGTGCCAGCGTCGGGCAGAGGGACGAGCAGTACTTC CASVGQRDEQYF
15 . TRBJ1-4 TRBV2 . TGTGCCAGCAGTGCTACAGGGAGCACAAATGAAAAACTGTTTTTT CASSATGSTNEKLFF
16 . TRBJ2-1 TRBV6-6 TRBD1 TGTGCCAGCAGTTACCTCCGGGACAGGGGGGACAATGAGCAGTTCTTC CASSYLRDRGDNEQFF
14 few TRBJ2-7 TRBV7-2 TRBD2 TGTGCCAGCAGCCGACTAGCGGGAGGGTACGAGCAGTACTTC CASSRLAGGYEQYF
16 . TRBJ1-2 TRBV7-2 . TGTGCCAGCAGCTTAGCGGTGGGGTTGCGGGGGGATGGCTACACCTTC CASSLAVGLRGDGYTF
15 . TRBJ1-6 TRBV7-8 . TGTGCCAGCAGCCCGACGGACATTCATAATTCACCCCTCCACTTT CASSPTDIHNSPLHF
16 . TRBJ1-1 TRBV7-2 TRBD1 TGTGCCAGCAGCTTTGCTGGGGGACAGGGTTGGACTGAAGCTTTCTTT CASSFAGGQGWTEAFF
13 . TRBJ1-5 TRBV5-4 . TGTGCCAGCAGCTTGGATCGGGATCAGCCCCAGCATTTT CASSLDRDQPQHF
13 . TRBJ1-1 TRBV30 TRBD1 TGTGCCTGGGACAACAGGGGAGAGACTGAAGCTTTCTTT CAWDNRGETEAFF
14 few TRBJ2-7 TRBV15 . TGTGCCACCAGCAGAGATGAGAATACCTACGAGCAGTACTTC CATSRDENTYEQYF